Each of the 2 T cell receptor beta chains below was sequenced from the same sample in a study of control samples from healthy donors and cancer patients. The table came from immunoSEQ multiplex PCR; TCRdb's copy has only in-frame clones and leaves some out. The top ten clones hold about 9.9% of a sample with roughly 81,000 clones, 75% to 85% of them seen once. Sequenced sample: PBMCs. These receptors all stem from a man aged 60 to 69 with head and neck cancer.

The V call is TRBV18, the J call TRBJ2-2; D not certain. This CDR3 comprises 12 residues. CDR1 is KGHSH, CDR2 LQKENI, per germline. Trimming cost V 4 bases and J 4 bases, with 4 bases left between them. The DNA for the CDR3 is TGTGCCAGCTCACGAGTCACCGGGGAGCTGTTTTTT. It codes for CASSRVTGELFF.

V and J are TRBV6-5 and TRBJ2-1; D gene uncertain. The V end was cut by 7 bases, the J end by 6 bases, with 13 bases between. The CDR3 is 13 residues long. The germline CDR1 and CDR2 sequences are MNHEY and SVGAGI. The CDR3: CASTPLYRNEQFF. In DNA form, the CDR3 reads TGTGCCAGCACCCCGTTGTACCGCAATGAGCAGTTCTTC.